What follows are 5 T cell receptor beta chains derived from one specimen sequenced in a study of blood T cell repertoires in COVID-19. Sequencing used immunoSEQ multiplex PCR; TCRdb keeps in-frame clones, though not all of them. The data contain 350,000 to 400,000 clones, about 88% of them seen just once; the ten biggest clones take up 1.2%. The sample was PBMCs or T cells enriched from blood (not recorded which). These receptors came from a woman in her late teens or twenties who had recovered from COVID-19.

The rearrangement uses TRBV13 and TRBJ1-3, with D unresolved. Germline lookup yields CDR1 PRHDT and CDR2 FYEKMQ (reference sequence). V lost 1 base and J 3 bases, leaving 19 bases between the germline ends. The CDR3 is made up of 18 amino acids. The CDR3: CASSLVRGPGKGGNTIYF. CDR3 nucleotide sequence: TGTGCCAGCAGCTTAGTTAGAGGGCCGGGAAAGGGTGGAAACACCATATATTTT.

The chain carries TRBV6-5 and TRBJ1-2; D might be TRBD1 (5 bases). V was shortened by 2 bases and J by 2 bases, with 15 bases between the two germline ends. Germline V gene sequence: CDR1 MNHEY, CDR2 SVGAGI. The CDR3 has 16 residues. The CDR3 sequence: CASSYGRGGTNYGYTF. The CDR3 nucleotides read TGTGCCAGCAGTTACGGCCGGGGAGGGACCAACTATGGCTACACCTTC.

The V gene is TRBV11-2, the J gene TRBJ1-1, with D unclear. Deletions cut 4 bases from V and 7 bases from J, with 13 bases between. The CDR3 runs to 13 residues. Per germline, CDR1 SGHAT and CDR2 FQNNGV. The CDR3 loop is CASSSRRKREAFF. The CDR3 DNA sequence: TGTGCCAGCAGCTCTCGGCGGAAACGTGAAGCTTTCTTT.

The J gene is TRBJ1-2, the V gene TRBV4-1; D unclear. V lost 0 bases to trimming and J lost 1 base, with 9 bases between them. There are 15 residues in the CDR3. In germline, CDR1 is MGHRA, CDR2 YSYEKL. The CDR3 is CASSQDVLINYGYTF. The CDR3 DNA follows: TGCGCCAGCAGCCAAGACGTACTGATTAACTATGGCTACACCTTC.

The V gene is TRBV2, the J gene TRBJ1-2; TRBD1 is a possible D gene (6 bases). There are 12 residues in the CDR3. The V end lost 6 bases, the J end lost 4 bases, and 9 bases lay between the germline ends. CDR1 SNHLY and CDR2 FYNNEI come from the germline V gene. In DNA form, the CDR3 reads TGTGCCAGCAGGAACAGGGTCTATGGCTACACCTTC. Its translation: CASRNRVYGYTF.